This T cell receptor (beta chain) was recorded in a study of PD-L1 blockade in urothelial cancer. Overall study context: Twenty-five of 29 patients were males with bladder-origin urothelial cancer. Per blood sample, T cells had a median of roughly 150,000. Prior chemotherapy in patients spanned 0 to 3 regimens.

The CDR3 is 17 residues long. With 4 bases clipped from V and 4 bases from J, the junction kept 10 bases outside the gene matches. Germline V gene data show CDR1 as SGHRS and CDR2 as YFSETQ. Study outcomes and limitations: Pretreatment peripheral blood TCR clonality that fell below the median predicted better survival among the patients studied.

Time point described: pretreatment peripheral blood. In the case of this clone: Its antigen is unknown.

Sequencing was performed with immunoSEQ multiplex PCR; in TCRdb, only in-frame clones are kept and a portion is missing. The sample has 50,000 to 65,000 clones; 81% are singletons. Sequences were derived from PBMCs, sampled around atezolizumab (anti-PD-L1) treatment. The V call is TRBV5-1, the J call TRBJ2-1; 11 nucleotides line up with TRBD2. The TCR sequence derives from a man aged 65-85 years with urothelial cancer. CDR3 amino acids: CASSLGLAERRYNEQFF. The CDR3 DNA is TGCGCCAGCAGCCTGGGACTAGCGGAGAGAAGGTACAATGAGCAGTTCTTC.